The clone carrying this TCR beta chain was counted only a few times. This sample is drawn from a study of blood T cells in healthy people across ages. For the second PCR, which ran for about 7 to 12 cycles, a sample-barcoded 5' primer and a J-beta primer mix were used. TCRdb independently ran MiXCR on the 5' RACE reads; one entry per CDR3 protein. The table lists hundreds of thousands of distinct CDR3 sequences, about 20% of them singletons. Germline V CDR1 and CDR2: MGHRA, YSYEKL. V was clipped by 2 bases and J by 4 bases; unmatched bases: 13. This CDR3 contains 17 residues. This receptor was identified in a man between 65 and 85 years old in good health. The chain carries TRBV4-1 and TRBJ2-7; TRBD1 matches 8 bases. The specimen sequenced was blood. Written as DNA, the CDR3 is TGCGCCAGCAGCCAACCCTCCCCCGGACAGGGAGATTACGAGCAGTACTTC. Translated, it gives CASSQPSPGQGDYEQYF.